This T cell receptor (beta chain) was sequenced during a study of blood T cell repertoires in COVID-19. Individuals aged about 18 to 89 years were recruited from around 22 US areas. Assignment of participants to cohorts was predicated upon participant-reported clinical history. Donors in Cohort 3 who had recovered were those with two negative PCRs, healthcare professional clearance, or resolution of their symptoms. In the original processing: Counts of nucleated cells, estimated from reference gene primer amplification, were obtained. Produced via immunoSEQ multiplex PCR; TCRdb's table is partial and in-frame only. V and J calls plus clone size are reproduced from that table; the DNA served to infer D and trimming. The sample holds 130,000 to 150,000 clones, around 83% seen once. V was pared by 4 bases and J by 0 bases, with 20 bases between. CDR3 length equals 18 residues. Germline-derived CDR1 and CDR2 are SGHNT and YYREEE (reference sequence).

This sequence originates from a man between 45 and 60 years old who had recovered from COVID-19. The sample taken for sequencing was PBMCs or T cells enriched from blood (not recorded which). The chain combines TRBV5-4 with TRBJ1-5; perhaps TRBD1 as D (5 bases). The DNA for the CDR3 is TGTGCCAGCAGCCGCTGGGATCAGGGTCGGTTTAGCAATCAGCCCCAGCATTTT. The encoded protein is CASSRWDQGRFSNQPQHF.